Below are 28 T cell receptor beta chains sequenced from a single sample in a study of T cell responses to AZD1222 COVID-19 vaccine. Assay: immunoSEQ multiplex PCR; the TCRdb copy retains only in-frame clones and omits some. The sample shows approximately 120,000 clones, about 79% of them seen only once. Source: peripheral blood, taken 28 days after the second AZD1222 dose. These receptors originate from an adult who received the AZD1222 COVID-19 vaccine.

This sequence joins TRBV9 and TRBJ2-7, with a tentative D call TRBD1 (5 bases). CDR1 is SGDLS and CDR2 is YYNGEE in the germline V gene. The CDR3 is 16 amino acids. Trimming cost V 0 bases and J 6 bases, with 19 bases left between them. The CDR3, as DNA: TGTGCCAGCAGCGTAGGCCCTCACCACCAGGGCGCCGAGCAGTACTTC. Amino acids: CASSVGPHHQGAEQYF.

The chain links TRBV4-1 to TRBJ1-1; D call uncertain. This CDR3 has 15 residues. V was trimmed by 0 bases and J by 14 bases, leaving 22 bases between them. Germline V gene lookup returns CDR1 MGHRA and CDR2 YSYEKL. The CDR3 sequence: CASSQDPSGDWTIFF. CDR3 coding DNA: TGCGCCAGCAGCCAAGACCCCTCTGGGGATTGGACGATATTCTTT.

This clone was found once. The J gene is TRBJ1-2, the V gene TRBV28; 10 nucleotides match TRBD1. Germline lookup yields CDR1 MDHEN and CDR2 SYDVKM. V shed 5 bases, J shed 3 bases, and the junction held 9 bases outside the gene matches. The CDR3 is 16 residues long. CDR3 region: CASSKSGTGAYYGYTF. The CDR3 DNA sequence: TGTGCCAGCAGTAAATCCGGGACAGGGGCATACTATGGCTACACCTTC.

The CDR3 region is CASTPQQTPSNQPQHF. The CDR3 bases are TGTGCCAGTACCCCACAGCAGACCCCAAGCAATCAGCCCCAGCATTTT. The chain carries TRBV19 and TRBJ1-5, with D hard to call. This CDR3 is built from 16 residues. Looked up from germline, CDR1 is LNHDA and CDR2 is SQIVND (reference sequence). The V end was cut by 7 bases, the J end by 1 base, with 17 bases between.

In DNA, the CDR3 is TGTGCCAGCAGCTTGGGTTTGGGGCATACCGTGGCCCAGTACTTC. Protein: CASSLGLGHTVAQYF. The chain employs TRBV5-8 and TRBJ2-5; TRBD1 is a possible D gene (5 bases). CDR1 and CDR2 (germline): SGHTS, YDEGEE. The V gene lost 0 bases and the J gene lost 9 bases, with 18 bases spanning the gap. The CDR3 runs 15 residues.

The J gene is TRBJ2-1, the V gene TRBV7-2; 8 bases line up with TRBD1. The V gene end was trimmed by 3 bases and the J gene end by 3 bases; junction bases not matched to a gene: 4. Germline V gene lookup returns CDR1 SGHTA and CDR2 FQGNSA. CDR3 size: 15 residues. In nucleotides, the CDR3 is TGTGCCAGCAGCTTCGACAGGGGCCTCTACAATGAGCAGTTCTTC. Translation: CASSFDRGLYNEQFF.

This chain links TRBV6-6 with TRBJ2-3; 7 nucleotides align to TRBD1. This CDR3 has 14 residues. The junction had 10 bases not matched to a gene; V was cut back by 7 bases and J by 6 bases. Germline V gene lookup returns CDR1 MNHNY and CDR2 SVGAGI (reference sequence). The CDR3 is CASTRTGTEDTQYF. DNA of the CDR3: TGTGCCAGCACCAGGACAGGAACTGAGGATACGCAGTATTTT.

V gene TRBV2 combines with J gene TRBJ1-2; 8 bases match TRBD1. V gave up 6 bases and J gave up 3 bases; unmatched junction bases: 0. The CDR3 runs 12 residues. Germline V gene sequence: CDR1 SNHLY, CDR2 FYNNEI. The CDR3 region is CASRDRDYGYTF. The CDR3 nucleotides read TGTGCCAGCAGGGACAGGGACTATGGCTACACCTTC.

The count of this clone is one. The chain combines TRBV24-1 with TRBJ2-7, with 7 bases matching TRBD2. Germline trimming cut 2 bases from V and 6 bases from J; bases unmatched to any gene: 6. The CDR3 extends over 14 amino acids. Germline loops: CDR1 KGHDR, CDR2 SFDVKD. The CDR3 reads CATSDYPGRGEQYF. In DNA form, the CDR3 reads TGTGCCACCAGTGATTATCCAGGGAGGGGCGAGCAGTACTTC.

This chain connects TRBV5-4 to TRBJ2-3; TRBD2 agrees at 14 bases. V lost 4 bases and J lost 0; bases outside the gene matches: 7. Germline-derived CDR1 and CDR2 are SGHNT and YYREEE (reference sequence). This CDR3 is 18 amino acids long. The CDR3 here is CASSLVTSGGGSTDTQYF. The CDR3 coding sequence is TGTGCCAGCAGCCTGGTGACTAGCGGGGGGGGGAGCACAGATACGCAGTATTTT.

The chain joins TRBV7-6 to TRBJ2-3; D is possibly TRBD2 (6 bases). From germline, CDR1 is SGHVS and CDR2 FNYEAQ. The CDR3 contains 15 residues. Trimming pared 5 bases from V and 6 bases from J, leaving 18 bases between. The CDR3 DNA sequence: TGTGCCAGCAGCCACGGGGACTTTCGCGGGGATACGCAGTATTTT. Encoded protein: CASSHGDFRGDTQYF.

The gene calls are TRBV6-2 or TRBV6-3 and TRBJ1-3; the D gene is possibly TRBD1 (6 bases). V gave up 6 bases and J gave up 2 bases, with 11 bases separating them. There are 14 residues in the CDR3. Germline-derived CDR1 and CDR2 are MNHEY and SVGEGT. CDR3 in DNA: TGTGCCAGCAGCCTGGGGGCGACTGGAAACACCATATATTTT. It is translated as CASSLGATGNTIYF.

This chain uses TRBV27 with TRBJ2-1; TRBD1 or TRBD2 may be the D gene (5 bases each). V was clipped by 5 bases and J by 4 bases, with 18 bases between them. Germline V lookup: CDR1 MNHEY, CDR2 SMNVEV (reference sequence). The CDR3 runs 16 residues. The CDR3 nucleotides are TGTGCCAGCAGTCTACTCCCCCAGGGCGGGTACAATGAGCAGTTCTTC. Translated, it gives CASSLLPQGGYNEQFF.

This clone was observed a handful of times. The J gene is TRBJ1-1, the V gene TRBV10-3; D may be TRBD1 (5 bases). Germline assignment: CDR1 ENHRY and CDR2 SYGVKD. The CDR3 extends over 13 amino acids. The ends were cut back, 8 bases at V and 0 bases at J, with 10 bases in the middle. In DNA, the CDR3 is TGTGCCATCCGGAAGGGGATGAACACTGAAGCTTTCTTT. The encoded protein is CAIRKGMNTEAFF.

The chain couples TRBV2 to TRBJ2-1; D is unclear. In germline, CDR1 is SNHLY, CDR2 FYNNEI. The CDR3 has 17 amino acids. With 0 bases removed from V and 0 bases from J, the gap between germline ends came to 12 bases. The CDR3 DNA reads as TGTGCCAGCAGTGAAGCGCCCAAACTTAGCTCCTACAATGAGCAGTTCTTC. Protein product: CASSEAPKLSSYNEQFF.

This clone has only a few counts. The rearrangement joins TRBV28 to TRBJ1-4; possibly TRBD1 for D (6 bases). The CDR3 contains 13 residues. Germline CDR1 MDHEN, CDR2 SYDVKM. Trimming pared 7 bases from V and 8 bases from J, leaving 14 bases between. CDR3 amino acids: CASNGDRQEKLFF. In DNA form, the CDR3 reads TGTGCCAGCAATGGCGACAGGCAAGAAAAACTGTTTTTT.

The V call is TRBV6-5, the J call TRBJ1-4, with TRBD1 as a possible D gene (6 bases). Trimming cost V 6 bases and J 4 bases, with 12 bases left between them. CDR1 and CDR2 from the germline V gene are MNHEY and SVGAGI. CDR3 length: 14 amino acids. The CDR3, as DNA: TGTGCCAGCAGGTCAACAGGGATTAATGAAAAACTGTTTTTT. It specifies CASRSTGINEKLFF.

This clone was observed once. This sequence joins TRBV10-3 and TRBJ2-5; TRBD2 aligns across 12 bases. V shed 10 bases, J shed 5 bases, and the junction held 11 bases outside the gene matches. Germline CDR1 is ENHRY and CDR2 is SYGVKD. This CDR3 spans 15 amino acids. In DNA, the CDR3 is TGTGCCAGCCGCGCCCGACTAGCGGGGGTGGAGACCCAGTACTTC. Amino acids: CASRARLAGVETQYF.

The chain uses TRBV7-2 and TRBJ2-4; D remains ambiguous. Trimming pared 5 bases from V and 8 bases from J, leaving 16 bases between. The CDR3 has 14 amino acids. Germline assignment: CDR1 SGHTA and CDR2 FQGNSA. The DNA for the CDR3 is TGTGCCAGCAGCGGCGTGCTCTTGGTGGACATTCAGTACTTC. This translates into CASSGVLLVDIQYF.

The chain has TRBV15 and TRBJ1-1; D might be TRBD1 (6 bases). V gave up 1 base and J gave up 1 base, with 10 bases separating them. The germline V gene has CDR1 LNHNV and CDR2 YYDKDF (reference sequence). The CDR3 loop spans 15 amino acids. The CDR3 reads CATSRGTGANTEAFF. As DNA, the CDR3 is TGTGCCACCAGCAGAGGGACGGGGGCGAACACTGAAGCTTTCTTT.

The CDR3 sequence is CASTPRTGLGEAFF. The CDR3 DNA sequence: TGCGCCAGCACTCCTAGGACAGGTCTCGGTGAAGCTTTCTTT. The chain recombines TRBV5-1 with TRBJ1-1, with 7 bases that match TRBD1. Looked up from germline, CDR1 is SGHRS and CDR2 is YFSETQ. The CDR3 has 14 residues. The V and J ends lost 6 bases and 7 bases, in that order; junction bases with no gene match: 12. The whole variable domain, filled in from reference TRBV5-1 and TRBJ1-1, reads KAGVTQTPRYLIKTRGQQVTLSCSPISGHRSVSWYQQTPGQGLQFLFEYFSETQRNKGNFPGRFSGRQFSNSRSEMNVSTLELGDSALYLCASTPRTGLGEAFFGQGTRLTVV.

V usage is TRBV19 and J usage is TRBJ1-2, with D unresolved. This CDR3 has 13 amino acids. Germline CDR1 and CDR2: LNHDA and SQIVND (reference sequence). The ends were cut back, 5 bases at V and 2 bases at J, with 9 bases in the middle. CDR3: CASSPPENYGYTF. The CDR3 nucleotides are TGTGCCAGTAGTCCCCCTGAGAACTATGGCTACACCTTC.

This clone was counted between two and nine times. The chain uses TRBV28 and TRBJ1-1; TRBD1 matches 7 bases. Germline V gene sequence: CDR1 MDHEN, CDR2 SYDVKM. The ends lost 4 bases at V and 4 bases at J; junction bases unmatched: 6. This CDR3 contains 14 residues. Here the CDR3 reads CASSSTGRVTEAFF. DNA for the CDR3: TGTGCCAGCAGTTCGACAGGGCGGGTCACTGAAGCTTTCTTT.

The rearrangement links TRBV6-1 to TRBJ2-5; D is perhaps TRBD1 or TRBD2 (5 bases each). V lost 1 base and J lost 9, with 15 bases in between. The CDR3 runs 14 residues. The germline V gene encodes CDR1 MNHNS and CDR2 SASEGT. CDR3 DNA sequence: TGTGCCAGCAGTGAAGGTGTGGGGACCTGGGCCCAGTACTTC. It codes for CASSEGVGTWAQYF.

This chain joins TRBV5-8 and TRBJ1-2; D is possibly TRBD1 (5 bases). The V gene lost 3 bases and the J gene lost 6 bases, with 15 bases spanning the gap. The CDR3 sequence is 14 residues long. Germline V gene data show CDR1 as SGHTS and CDR2 as YDEGEE. CDR3 sequence: CASSSTGVGDGYTF. CDR3 bases: TGTGCCAGCAGCTCCACGGGAGTAGGGGATGGCTACACCTTC.

Worth noting for this clone: The sample carries other DNA sequences with the same CDR3. Written as DNA, the CDR3 is TGTGCCAGCAGCTTAACAGGGGGAGACACTGAAGCTTTCTTT. Protein product: CASSLTGGDTEAFF. V is TRBV7-3 and J is TRBJ1-1; D is possibly TRBD1 (6 bases). This CDR3 comprises 14 residues. Germline V lookup: CDR1 SGHTA, CDR2 FQGTGA. The V gene lost 0 bases and the J gene lost 3 bases, with 8 bases spanning the gap.

This rearrangement joins TRBV28 to TRBJ1-1, with TRBD1 identical over 8 bases. This CDR3 comprises 17 residues. CDR1 and CDR2 from the germline V gene are MDHEN and SYDVKM. Trimming cost V 5 bases and J 1 base; bases outside gene matches: 12. The CDR3 nucleotides read TGTGCCAGCAGTCCTACTGGACAGGGCGGTAAGAACACTGAAGCTTTCTTT. It encodes CASSPTGQGGKNTEAFF.

There are a few counts of this clone. The chain recombines TRBV2 with TRBJ1-4; D might be TRBD1 (6 bases). The CDR3 is 16 residues long. V was trimmed by 10 bases and J by 5 bases, leaving 23 bases between them. Germline V lookup: CDR1 SNHLY, CDR2 FYNNEI. DNA for the CDR3: TGTGCCACCAATGGACAGCTCCCATACGGAAATGAAAAACTGTTTTTT. The encoded protein is CATNGQLPYGNEKLFF.